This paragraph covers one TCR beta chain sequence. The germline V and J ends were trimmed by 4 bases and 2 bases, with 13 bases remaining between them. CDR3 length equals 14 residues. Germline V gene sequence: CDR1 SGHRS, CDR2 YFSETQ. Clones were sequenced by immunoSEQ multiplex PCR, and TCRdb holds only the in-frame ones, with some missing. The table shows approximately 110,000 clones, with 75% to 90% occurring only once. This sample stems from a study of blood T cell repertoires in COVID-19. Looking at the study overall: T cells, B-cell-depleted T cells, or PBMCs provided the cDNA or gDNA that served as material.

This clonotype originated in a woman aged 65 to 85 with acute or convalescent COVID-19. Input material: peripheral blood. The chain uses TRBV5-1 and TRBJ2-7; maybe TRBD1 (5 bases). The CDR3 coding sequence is TGCGCCAGCAGCACGGGCCAAGGGGCCTACGAGCAGTACTTC. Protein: CASSTGQGAYEQYF.